Each of the 7 T cell receptor beta chains below was sequenced from the same sample in a study of technical replicates of blood from several donors. The repertoire was sequenced with immunoSEQ multiplex PCR; TCRdb's copy has only in-frame clones and lacks some. The table records about 12,000 clones, roughly nine tenths of them present only once. Sequenced material: PBMCs. Receptors originate from a human donor in good health.

The chain has TRBV10-1 and TRBJ2-7, with no clear D. The length of the CDR3 is 11 residues. CDR1 and CDR2 from the germline V gene are WNHNN and SYGVQD (reference sequence). V was clipped by 3 bases and J by 9 bases, with 9 bases between them. CDR3 sequence: CASSDGVWQYF. As DNA, the CDR3 is TGCGCCAGCAGTGACGGTGTGTGGCAGTACTTC.

V is TRBV5-4 and J is TRBJ2-7, with D maybe TRBD1 (6 bases). Trimming cost V 5 bases and J 7 bases, with 16 bases left between them. Looked up from germline, CDR1 is SGHNT and CDR2 is YYREEE (reference sequence). The CDR3 is 13 residues long. In DNA, the CDR3 is TGTGCCAGCAGGGAGAGCAGGGGTTGGGAGCAGTACTTC. This encodes CASRESRGWEQYF. The complete variable domain, with remaining parts taken from reference TRBV5-4 and TRBJ2-7, reads ETGVTQSPTHLIKTRGQQVTLRCSSQSGHNTVSWYQQALGQGPQFIFQYYREEENGRGNFPPRFSGLQFPNYSSELNVNALELDDSALYLCASRESRGWEQYFGPGTRLTVT.

V and J are TRBV5-8 and TRBJ2-5; D remains ambiguous. This CDR3 has 12 amino acids. Germline V gene lookup returns CDR1 SGHTS and CDR2 YDEGEE. The V end lost 3 bases, the J end lost 4 bases, and 7 bases lay between the germline ends. CDR3 DNA: TGTGCCAGCAGCTCGAGCCGAGAGACCCAGTACTTC. Protein product: CASSSSRETQYF.

This clone was counted a single time. The CDR3 reads CATSGTGERGPYEQYF. DNA for the CDR3: TGTGCCACTTCCGGGACAGGGGAGAGGGGTCCCTACGAGCAGTACTTC. The rearrangement joins TRBV2 to TRBJ2-7; 10 nucleotides align to TRBD1. The germline CDR1 and CDR2 sequences are SNHLY and FYNNEI. The CDR3 contains 16 residues. J was trimmed by 2 bases and V by 10 bases; bases with no gene match: 14.

Points on this clone: One junction end disagrees with the germline gene, perhaps due to a read error. The rearrangement links TRBV7-9 to TRBJ1-2; D uncertain. Germline V gives CDR1 SEHNR, CDR2 FQNEAQ (reference sequence). The CDR3 totals 16 residues. CDR3 protein: CASSLAGKRESYSYTF. CDR3 sequence (DNA): TGTGCCAGCAGCTTAGCGGGTAAAAGGGAGTCCTATAGCTACACCTTC.

The J gene is TRBJ1-5, the V gene TRBV6-1; D possibly corresponds to TRBD1 (5 bases). This CDR3 has 15 residues. Germline V gene data show CDR1 as MNHNS and CDR2 as SASEGT. V was shortened by 4 bases and J by 2 bases, with 12 bases between the two germline ends. CDR3 in DNA: TGTGCCAGCAGTGTATTGGGGGAGGGCAATCAGCCCCAGCATTTT. Translated: CASSVLGEGNQPQHF.

This rearrangement joins TRBV30 to TRBJ2-2; D is unclear. The CDR3 has 13 residues. The germline V gene encodes CDR1 GTSNPN and CDR2 SVGIG (reference sequence). Trimming removed 2 bases at V and 6 bases at J, with 10 bases between. Here the CDR3 DNA reads TGTGCCTGGAGTCCTCCCTATGCCGGGGAGCTGTTTTTT. Amino acid sequence: CAWSPPYAGELFF. The complete variable domain, with remaining parts taken from reference TRBV30 and TRBJ2-2, reads SQTIHQWPATLVQPVGSPLSLECTVEGTSNPNLYWYRQAAGRGLQLLFYSVGIGQISSEVPQNLSASRPQDRQFILSSKKLLLSDSGFYLCAWSPPYAGELFFGEGSRLTVL.